The clone carrying this T cell receptor beta chain turned up a few times. These data belong to a study of response to subunit inactivated influenza vaccine. TCRdb ran MiXCR on the RT-PCR reads and lists one entry per CDR3 protein. The table has about 570,000 distinct CDR3 sequences, approximately 11% seen once. V lost 4 bases and J lost 3, with 15 bases in between. Per germline, CDR1 SQVTM and CDR2 ANQGSEA. The CDR3 extends over 14 amino acids. The sample was also reused in another study, on T cells expressing NK-cell markers. That paper adds: UMI-tagged 5'RACE template switching yielded the TCR beta cDNA. Among the experiments, several used an anti-gamma-delta TCR antibody to restrict sorting to alpha-beta TCR T cells.

This clonotype was sampled from a man in his forties or fifties who received an inactivated influenza vaccine. The source was PBMCs from blood, collected on the day of vaccination. This chain links TRBV29-1 with TRBJ2-5; D is undetermined. CDR3 DNA sequence: TGCAGCGTTGCCAACAAGACACTAAAAGAGACCCAGTACTTC. Protein product: CSVANKTLKETQYF.